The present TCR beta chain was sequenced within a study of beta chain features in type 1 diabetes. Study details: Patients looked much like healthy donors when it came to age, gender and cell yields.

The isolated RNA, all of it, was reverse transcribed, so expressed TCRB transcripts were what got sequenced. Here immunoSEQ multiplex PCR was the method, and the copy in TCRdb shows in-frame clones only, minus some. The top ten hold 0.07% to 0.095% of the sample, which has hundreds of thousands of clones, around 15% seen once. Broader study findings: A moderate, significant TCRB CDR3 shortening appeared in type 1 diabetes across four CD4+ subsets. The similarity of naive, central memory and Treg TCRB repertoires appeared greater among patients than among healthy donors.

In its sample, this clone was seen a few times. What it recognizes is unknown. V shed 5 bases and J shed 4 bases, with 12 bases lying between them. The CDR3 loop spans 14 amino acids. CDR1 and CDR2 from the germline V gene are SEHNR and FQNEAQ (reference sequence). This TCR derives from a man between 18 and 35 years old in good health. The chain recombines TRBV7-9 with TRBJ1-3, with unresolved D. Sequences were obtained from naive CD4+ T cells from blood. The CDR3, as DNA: TGTGCCAGCAGCCGTCCCGGGGTAGGAAACACCATATATTTT. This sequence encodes CASSRPGVGNTIYF.